The subject of this entry is one T cell receptor beta chain. Its antigen is unidentified. Other DNA sequences in this specimen translate into the identical CDR3. The germline gives CDR1 SGHTA, CDR2 FQGNSA. The CDR3 length is 14 residues. Trimming cost V 5 bases and J 4 bases; bases outside gene matches: 4. The sample comes from a study of beta chain features in type 1 diabetes. Every bit of the isolated RNA underwent reverse transcription, so sequencing read expressed TCRB transcripts. Approximately 3.5 million reads was the average for naive, central memory and regulatory T cell samples. Here immunoSEQ multiplex PCR was the method, and the copy in TCRdb shows in-frame clones only, minus some. This sample has approximately 250,000 clones, with roughly 14% found just once. General study results and limits: There was no resolution here of whether HLA type influences TCRB rearrangement.

The sequence came from a woman aged 40 to 55 in good health. The sample taken for sequencing was naive CD4+ T cells from blood. The gene calls are TRBV7-2 and TRBJ1-5, with TRBD1 matching over 8 bases. The chain's CDR3 is CASSLDRGNQPQHF. CDR3 coding DNA: TGTGCCAGCAGCCTCGACAGGGGAAATCAGCCCCAGCATTTT.